One sample yielded the 18 T cell receptor beta chains listed below, sequenced in a study of T cells in Graves' hyperthyroidism and ophthalmopathy. Amplification yielded TCR beta CDR3 regions, with RNA transcripts as the source. Initially, a first-round RT-PCR of the TCR CDR3 employed the HTBI primer set. MiXCR, run by TCRdb on the multiplex PCR reads, gives a single entry per CDR3 protein. The sample yields a few hundred thousand distinct CDR3 sequences, approximately 14% seen once. Sequenced sample: blood. The receptor set was obtained from a young woman with Graves' hyperthyroidism that later progressed to Graves' ophthalmopathy.

A few counts support this clonotype. V is TRBV6-2 or TRBV6-3 and J is TRBJ2-3; TRBD2 might be the D (7 bases). This CDR3 spans 19 amino acids. Trimming pared 4 bases from V and 0 bases from J, leaving 23 bases between. The germline CDR1 and CDR2 sequences are MNHEY and SVGEGT. For the CDR3, the DNA is TGTGCCAGCAGTTGGTTTTGGGAGGACAGACTAGCTAGCACAGATACGCAGTATTTT. As protein: CASSWFWEDRLASTDTQYF.

The sample holds a few counts of this clonotype. CDR3 protein: CASSTGTSGSEQYF. Here the CDR3 DNA reads TGTGCCAGCAGCACGGGGACTAGCGGGAGCGAGCAGTACTTC. This sequence joins TRBV5-4 and TRBJ2-7; 14 nucleotides match TRBD2. Per the germline V gene, CDR1 is SGHNT and CDR2 is YYREEE (reference sequence). With V trimmed by 4 bases and J by 6 bases, 3 bases remained unmatched. The CDR3 totals 14 residues. The variable domain in full, with the rest retrieved from reference TRBV5-4 and TRBJ2-7, is ETGVTQSPTHLIKTRGQQVTLRCSSQSGHNTVSWYQQALGQGPQFIFQYYREEENGRGNFPPRFSGLQFPNYSSELNVNALELDDSALYLCASSTGTSGSEQYFGPGTRLTVT.

Concerning this clonotype: The junction departs from the called germline gene at one end, perhaps through a read error. The V gene is TRBV28, the J gene TRBJ2-7, with D possibly TRBD1 on 6 matching bases. Per the germline V gene, CDR1 is MDHEN and CDR2 is SYDVKM. There are 12 residues in the CDR3. The DNA for the CDR3 is TGTCCCAGCAGTTTACAGGGTTACGAGCAGTACTTC. This encodes CPSSLQGYEQYF. The full variable domain, its missing parts supplied by reference TRBV28 and TRBJ2-7, is DVKVTQSSRYLVKRTGEKVFLECVQDMDHENMFWYRQDPGLGLRLIYFSYDVKMKEKGDIPEGYSVSREKKERFSLILESASTNQTSMYLCPSSLQGYEQYFGPGTRLTVT.

This clonotype was recorded at least ten times. The chain joins TRBV6-1 to TRBJ1-2; D may be TRBD1 (5 bases). V gave up 5 bases and J gave up 6 bases, with 19 bases separating them. The CDR3 extends over 15 amino acids. Germline V gene data show CDR1 as MNHNS and CDR2 as SASEGT. This CDR3 reads CASSPLPPGHHGYTF. CDR3 in DNA: TGTGCCAGCAGTCCTCTACCCCCAGGGCACCATGGCTACACCTTC.

This clonotype has a count of ten or more. The V and J genes are TRBV28 and TRBJ2-7; 9 nucleotides line up with TRBD2. This CDR3 has 16 residues. V lost 6 bases to trimming and J lost 2 bases; unmatched junction nucleotides: 11. Germline V gene lookup returns CDR1 MDHEN and CDR2 SYDVKM. Here the CDR3 reads CASRPSEGLAPYEQYF. The CDR3 DNA is TGTGCCAGCAGACCATCCGAGGGACTAGCCCCCTACGAGCAGTACTTC. Using reference TRBV28 and TRBJ2-7 for the parts outside the CDR3, the full variable domain is DVKVTQSSRYLVKRTGEKVFLECVQDMDHENMFWYRQDPGLGLRLIYFSYDVKMKEKGDIPEGYSVSREKKERFSLILESASTNQTSMYLCASRPSEGLAPYEQYFGPGTRLTVT.

Ten or more counts support this clonotype. The CDR3 DNA follows: TGCAGTGCTAGAGACAGGGTGGGTCAGCCCCAGCATTTT. It codes for CSARDRVGQPQHF. This sequence joins TRBV20-1 and TRBJ1-5; D possibly corresponds to TRBD1 (5 bases). The CDR3 loop spans 13 amino acids. Germline assignment: CDR1 DFQATT and CDR2 SNEGSKA (reference sequence). V shed 0 bases and J shed 6 bases, with 9 bases lying between them.

This clonotype was counted ten times or more. The gene calls are TRBV7-8 and TRBJ2-7; D is unclear. The CDR3 totals 16 residues. Germline-derived CDR1 and CDR2 are SGHVS and FQNEAQ. Trimming removed 5 bases from V and 2 bases from J, with 19 bases in between. CDR3 in DNA: TGTGCCAGCAGCGGAAGCCTTGGGTATCACCCCTACGAGCAGTACTTC. Encoded protein: CASSGSLGYHPYEQYF. The full variable domain, rest sourced from reference TRBV7-8 and TRBJ2-7, is GAGVSQSPRYKVAKRGQDVALRCDPISGHVSLFWYQQALGQGPEFLTYFQNEAQLDKSGLPSDRFFAERPEGSVSTLKIQRTQQEDSAVYLCASSGSLGYHPYEQYFGPGTRLTVT.

This clonotype was recorded at least ten times. V gene TRBV7-9 combines with J gene TRBJ2-7, with 9 bases fitting TRBD1. CDR1 SEHNR and CDR2 FQNEAQ come from the germline V gene (reference sequence). The CDR3 spans 19 residues. V dropped 5 bases and J dropped 3; count of bases not matched to a gene: 20. The CDR3 DNA sequence: TGTGCCAGCAGCCCGGGTCACAGGGGGCAAGTCGAACTCCGCTACGAGCAGTACTTC. Translating it yields CASSPGHRGQVELRYEQYF.

At least ten counts were recorded for this clonotype. V gene TRBV5-1 combines with J gene TRBJ2-2; D is tentatively TRBD1 or TRBD2 (6 bases each). Trimming took 0 bases from V and 0 from J, leaving 12 bases between them. There are 17 residues in the CDR3. Germline V gene sequence: CDR1 SGHRS, CDR2 YFSETQ. The CDR3 spells CASSLVMGGPNTGELFF. The CDR3 DNA follows: TGCGCCAGCAGCTTGGTAATGGGGGGCCCGAACACCGGGGAGCTGTTTTTT.

This clonotype was counted at least ten times. The chain employs TRBV6-1 and TRBJ1-1, with D tentatively TRBD1 (5 bases). The V gene's germline CDR1 is MNHNS and CDR2 SASEGT. Trimming shortened V by 5 bases and J by 1 base, and 17 bases separated the two germline ends. The CDR3 totals 16 residues. DNA for the CDR3: TGTGCCAGCAGTACCCGCCACAGGAACCCGAACACTGAAGCTTTCTTT. Protein sequence: CASSTRHRNPNTEAFF.

There are a few counts of this clonotype. This chain links TRBV4-2 with TRBJ2-7, with TRBD2 matching over 7 bases. The germline V gene has CDR1 LGHNA and CDR2 YNFKEQ. With V trimmed by 6 bases and J by 0 bases, 14 bases remained unmatched. The CDR3 loop spans 17 amino acids. CDR3 in amino acids: CASSEILLPSGSYEQYF. Written as DNA, the CDR3 is TGTGCCAGCAGTGAAATCCTCCTTCCTAGCGGCTCCTACGAGCAGTACTTC.

In this sample, this clonotype turned up a few times. This sequence joins TRBV28 and TRBJ2-7; D perhaps matches TRBD2 (6 bases). The ends were cut back, 5 bases at V and 0 bases at J, with 20 bases in the middle. Germline V lookup: CDR1 MDHEN, CDR2 SYDVKM. The CDR3 loop spans 17 amino acids. The DNA for the CDR3 is TGTGCCAGCAGTCCAATGGGTACTAGCCATCTCTCCTACGAGCAGTACTTC. This encodes CASSPMGTSHLSYEQYF.

This clonotype was observed many times. The rearrangement links TRBV11-1 to TRBJ1-4; no clear D. CDR3 length equals 15 residues. V lost 3 bases and J 7 bases, leaving 15 bases between the germline ends. In germline, CDR1 is SGHAT, CDR2 FQDESV (reference sequence). CDR3 sequence (DNA): TGTGCCAGCAGCTTCGAAGGATCGGATGGTGAAAAACTGTTTTTT. The encoded protein is CASSFEGSDGEKLFF.

As for this clonotype: This sequence may be a read error, since a much larger clone differs from it by one base. The chain is built from TRBV18 and TRBJ1-4; tentative D call: TRBD1 (6 bases). The CDR3 runs to 15 residues. The germline V gene encodes CDR1 KGHSH and CDR2 LQKENI. Here the CDR3 reads CASPPYREALGKLFF. The CDR3 DNA reads TGTGCCAGCCCACCATACAGGGAGGCGTTGGGGAAACTGTTTTTT.

V and J are TRBV7-2 and TRBJ2-7, with D uncertain. CDR1 is SGHTA and CDR2 is FQGNSA in the germline V gene. V gave up 2 bases and J gave up 0 bases, with 8 bases separating them. The CDR3 length is 14 residues. The CDR3 reads CASSLHLSSYEQYF. CDR3 DNA: TGTGCCAGCAGCTTACACTTGAGCTCCTACGAGCAGTACTTC.

This clonotype showed up many times. The chain links TRBV3-1 to TRBJ1-2; 8 nucleotides line up with TRBD1. The V gene's germline CDR1 is LGHDT and CDR2 YNNKEL (reference sequence). V was clipped by 1 base and J by 6 bases; unmatched bases: 10. The length of the CDR3 is 16 residues. The CDR3 protein is CASSQGWQGAPNGYTF. CDR3 coding DNA: TGTGCCAGCAGCCAAGGTTGGCAGGGGGCGCCGAATGGCTACACCTTC.

The gene calls are TRBV6-4 and TRBJ2-5; D is possibly TRBD2 (5 bases). The CDR3 consists of 13 residues. CDR1 and CDR2 from the germline V gene are MRHNA and SNTAGT. Trimming pared 5 bases from V and 4 bases from J, leaving 11 bases between. The CDR3 sequence: CASSKGGRETQYF. Here the CDR3 DNA reads TGTGCCAGCAGTAAAGGAGGACGAGAGACCCAGTACTTC.

In this sample, this clonotype turned up a few times. V is TRBV20-1 and J is TRBJ2-7; no reliable D call. The CDR3 loop spans 13 amino acids. CDR1 is DFQATT and CDR2 is SNEGSKA in the germline V gene (reference sequence). Trimming removed 7 bases from V and 2 bases from J, with 15 bases in between. CDR3 sequence reads: CSVTTGRTYEQYF. CDR3 bases: TGCAGTGTCACCACCGGCAGGACCTACGAGCAGTACTTC.